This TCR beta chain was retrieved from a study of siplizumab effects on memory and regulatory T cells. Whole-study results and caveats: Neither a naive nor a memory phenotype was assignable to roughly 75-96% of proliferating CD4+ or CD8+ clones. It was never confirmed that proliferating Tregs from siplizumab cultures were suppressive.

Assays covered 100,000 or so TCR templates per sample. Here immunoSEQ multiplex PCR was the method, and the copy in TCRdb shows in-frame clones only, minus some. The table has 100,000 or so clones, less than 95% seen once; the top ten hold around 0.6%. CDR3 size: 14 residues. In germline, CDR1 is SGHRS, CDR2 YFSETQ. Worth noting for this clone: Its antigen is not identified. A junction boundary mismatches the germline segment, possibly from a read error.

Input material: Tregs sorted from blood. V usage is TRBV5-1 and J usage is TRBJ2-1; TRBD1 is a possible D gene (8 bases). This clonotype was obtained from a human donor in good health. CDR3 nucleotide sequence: TGTGCCAGCAGCGGGACAGGTTCCCCCCCTGAGCAGTTCTTC. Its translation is CASSGTGSPPEQFF.